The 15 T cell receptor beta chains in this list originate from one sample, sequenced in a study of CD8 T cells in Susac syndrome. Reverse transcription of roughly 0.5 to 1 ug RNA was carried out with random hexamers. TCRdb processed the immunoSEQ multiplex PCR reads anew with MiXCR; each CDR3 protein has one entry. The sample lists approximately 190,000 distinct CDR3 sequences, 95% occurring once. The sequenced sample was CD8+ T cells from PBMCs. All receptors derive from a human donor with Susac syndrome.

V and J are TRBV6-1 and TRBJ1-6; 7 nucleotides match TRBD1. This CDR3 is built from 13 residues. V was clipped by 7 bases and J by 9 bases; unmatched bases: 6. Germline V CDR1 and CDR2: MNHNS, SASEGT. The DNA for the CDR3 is TGTGCCAGCAATCGACAGGGTGGTTCACCCCTCCACTTT. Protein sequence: CASNRQGGSPLHF.

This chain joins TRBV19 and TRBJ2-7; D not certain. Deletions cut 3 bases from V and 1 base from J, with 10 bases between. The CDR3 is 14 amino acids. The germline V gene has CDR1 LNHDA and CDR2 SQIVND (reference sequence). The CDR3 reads CASSMGSLSYEQYF. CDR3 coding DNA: TGTGCCAGTAGTATGGGCAGTCTTTCCTACGAGCAGTACTTC.

In nucleotides, the CDR3 is TGTGCCAGCAGCTTGGGTTCTGCAGGCAGCAATCAGCCCCAGCATTTT. It specifies CASSLGSAGSNQPQHF. The chain combines TRBV11-2 with TRBJ1-5; D call uncertain. The V end lost 3 bases, the J end lost 1 base, and 13 bases lay between the germline ends. Per the germline V gene, CDR1 is SGHAT and CDR2 is FQNNGV. The CDR3 is 16 residues long.

For the CDR3, the DNA is TGTGCCAGCAAGTCCAGGCCAGATACGCAGTATTTT. As protein: CASKSRPDTQYF. The gene calls are TRBV27 and TRBJ2-3, with D hard to call. The CDR3 runs to 12 residues. Trimming pared 7 bases from V and 4 bases from J, leaving 9 bases between. The germline V gene encodes CDR1 MNHEY and CDR2 SMNVEV (reference sequence).

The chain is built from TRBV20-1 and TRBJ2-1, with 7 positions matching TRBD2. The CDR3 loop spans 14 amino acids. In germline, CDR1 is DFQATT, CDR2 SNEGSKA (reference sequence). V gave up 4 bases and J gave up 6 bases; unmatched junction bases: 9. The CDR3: CSATNGRPSNEQFF. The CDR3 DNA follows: TGCAGTGCTACCAACGGGAGGCCTAGCAATGAGCAGTTCTTC.

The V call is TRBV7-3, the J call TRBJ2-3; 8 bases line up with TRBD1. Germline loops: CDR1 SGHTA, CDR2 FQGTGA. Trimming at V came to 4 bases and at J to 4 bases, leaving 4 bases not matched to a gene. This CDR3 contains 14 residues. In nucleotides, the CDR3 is TGTGCCAGCAGCTCCACAGGGGGACCAGATACGCAGTATTTT. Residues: CASSSTGGPDTQYF.

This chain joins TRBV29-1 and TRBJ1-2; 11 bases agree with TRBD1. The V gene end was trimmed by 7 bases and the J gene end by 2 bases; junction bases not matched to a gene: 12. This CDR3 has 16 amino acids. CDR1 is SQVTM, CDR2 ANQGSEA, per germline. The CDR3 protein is CSANPGQGEWNYGYTF. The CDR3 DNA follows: TGCAGCGCCAACCCGGGACAGGGGGAATGGAACTATGGCTACACCTTC.

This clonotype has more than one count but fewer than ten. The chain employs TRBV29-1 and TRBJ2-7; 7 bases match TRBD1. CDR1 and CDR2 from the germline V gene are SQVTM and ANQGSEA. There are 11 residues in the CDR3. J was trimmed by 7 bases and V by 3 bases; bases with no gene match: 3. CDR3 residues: CSVDDRVEQYF. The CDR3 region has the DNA TGCAGCGTTGACGACAGGGTGGAGCAGTACTTC.

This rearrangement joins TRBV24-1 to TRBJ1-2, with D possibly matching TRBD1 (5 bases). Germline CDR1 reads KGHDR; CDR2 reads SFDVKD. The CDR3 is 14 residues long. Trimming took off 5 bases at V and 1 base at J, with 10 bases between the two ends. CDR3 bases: TGTGCCACCAGTGCCTCGGGACTTAACTATGGCTACACCTTC. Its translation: CATSASGLNYGYTF.

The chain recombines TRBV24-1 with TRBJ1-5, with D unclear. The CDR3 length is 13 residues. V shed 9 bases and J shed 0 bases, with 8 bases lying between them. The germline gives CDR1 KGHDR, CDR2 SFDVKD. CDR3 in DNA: TGTGCCACCTCTAGGCTTAGCAATCAGCCCCAGCATTTT. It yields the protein CATSRLSNQPQHF.

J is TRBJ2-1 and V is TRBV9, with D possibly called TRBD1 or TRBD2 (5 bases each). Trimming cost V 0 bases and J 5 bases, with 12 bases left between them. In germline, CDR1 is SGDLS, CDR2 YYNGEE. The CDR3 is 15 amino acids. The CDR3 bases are TGTGCCAGCAGCGTAGATGGGGGAAATAACAATGAGCAGTTCTTC. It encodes CASSVDGGNNNEQFF.

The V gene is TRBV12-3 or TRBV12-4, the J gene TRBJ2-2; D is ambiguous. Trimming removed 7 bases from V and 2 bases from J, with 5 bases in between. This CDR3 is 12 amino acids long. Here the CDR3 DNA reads TGTGCCAGCAAGAGCAACACCGGGGAGCTGTTTTTT. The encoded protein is CASKSNTGELFF.

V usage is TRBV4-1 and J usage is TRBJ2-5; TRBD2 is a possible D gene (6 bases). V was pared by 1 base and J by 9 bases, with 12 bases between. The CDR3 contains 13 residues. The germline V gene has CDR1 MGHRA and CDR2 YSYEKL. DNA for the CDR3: TGCGCCAGCAGCCAAGTTATAGGGGAGGCCCAGTACTTC. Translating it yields CASSQVIGEAQYF.

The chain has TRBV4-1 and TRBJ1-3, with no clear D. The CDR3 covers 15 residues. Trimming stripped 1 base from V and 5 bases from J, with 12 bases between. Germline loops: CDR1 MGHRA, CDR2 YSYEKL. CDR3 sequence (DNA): TGCGCCAGCAGCCAAGTTCGGGTAACAAGAAACACCATATATTTT. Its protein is CASSQVRVTRNTIYF.

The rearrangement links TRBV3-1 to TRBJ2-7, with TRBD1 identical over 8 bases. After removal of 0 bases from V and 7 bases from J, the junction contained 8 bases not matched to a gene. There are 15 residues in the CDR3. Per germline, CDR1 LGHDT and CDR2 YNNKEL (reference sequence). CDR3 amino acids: CASSQDRRGLYEQYF. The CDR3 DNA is TGTGCCAGCAGCCAAGATCGCAGGGGGCTTTATGAGCAGTACTTC.